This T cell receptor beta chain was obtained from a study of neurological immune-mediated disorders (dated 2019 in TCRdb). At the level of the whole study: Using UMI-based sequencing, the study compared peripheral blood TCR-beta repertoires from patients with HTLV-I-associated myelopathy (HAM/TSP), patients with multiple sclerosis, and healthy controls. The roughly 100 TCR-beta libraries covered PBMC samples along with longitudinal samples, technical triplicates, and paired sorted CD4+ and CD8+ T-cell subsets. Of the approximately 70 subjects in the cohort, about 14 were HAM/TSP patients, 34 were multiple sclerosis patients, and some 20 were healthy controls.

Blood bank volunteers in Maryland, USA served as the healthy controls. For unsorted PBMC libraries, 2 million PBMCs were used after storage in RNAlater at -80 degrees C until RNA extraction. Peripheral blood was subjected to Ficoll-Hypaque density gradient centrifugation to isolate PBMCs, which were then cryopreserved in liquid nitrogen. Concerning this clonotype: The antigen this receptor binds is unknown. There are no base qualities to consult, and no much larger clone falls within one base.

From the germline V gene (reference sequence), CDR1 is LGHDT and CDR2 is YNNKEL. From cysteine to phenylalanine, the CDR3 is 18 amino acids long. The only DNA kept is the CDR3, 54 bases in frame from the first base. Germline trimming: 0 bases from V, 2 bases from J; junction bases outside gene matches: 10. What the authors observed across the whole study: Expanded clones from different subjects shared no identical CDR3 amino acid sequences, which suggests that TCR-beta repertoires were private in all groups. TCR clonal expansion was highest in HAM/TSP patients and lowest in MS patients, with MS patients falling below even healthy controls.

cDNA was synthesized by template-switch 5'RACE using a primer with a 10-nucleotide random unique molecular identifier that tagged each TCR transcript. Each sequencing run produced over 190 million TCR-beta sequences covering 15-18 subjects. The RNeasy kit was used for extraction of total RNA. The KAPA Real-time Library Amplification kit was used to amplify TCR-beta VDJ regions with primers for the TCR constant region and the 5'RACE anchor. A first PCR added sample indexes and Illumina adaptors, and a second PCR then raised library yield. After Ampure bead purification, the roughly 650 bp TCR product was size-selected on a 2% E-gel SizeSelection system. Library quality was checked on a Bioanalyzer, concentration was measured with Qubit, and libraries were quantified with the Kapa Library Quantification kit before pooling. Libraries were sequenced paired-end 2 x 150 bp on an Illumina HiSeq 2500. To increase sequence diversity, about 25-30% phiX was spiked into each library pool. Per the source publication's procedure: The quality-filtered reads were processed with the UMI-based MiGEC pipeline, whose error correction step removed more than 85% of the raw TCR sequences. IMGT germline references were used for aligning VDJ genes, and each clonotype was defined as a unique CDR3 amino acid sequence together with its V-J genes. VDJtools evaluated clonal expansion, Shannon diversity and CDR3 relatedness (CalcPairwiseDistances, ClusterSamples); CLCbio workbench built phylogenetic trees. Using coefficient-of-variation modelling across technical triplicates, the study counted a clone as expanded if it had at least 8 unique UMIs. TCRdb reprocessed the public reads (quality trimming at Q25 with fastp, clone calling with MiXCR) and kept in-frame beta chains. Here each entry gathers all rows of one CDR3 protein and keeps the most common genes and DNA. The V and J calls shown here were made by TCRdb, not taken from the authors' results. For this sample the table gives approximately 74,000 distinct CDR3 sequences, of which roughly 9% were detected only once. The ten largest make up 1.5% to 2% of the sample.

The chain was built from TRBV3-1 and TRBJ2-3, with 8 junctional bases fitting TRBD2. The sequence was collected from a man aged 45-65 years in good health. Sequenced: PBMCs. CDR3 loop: CASSQDLPSGRYTDTQYF. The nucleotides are TGTGCCAGCAGCCAAGATCTGCCTAGCGGGCGCTACACAGATACGCAGTATTTT.